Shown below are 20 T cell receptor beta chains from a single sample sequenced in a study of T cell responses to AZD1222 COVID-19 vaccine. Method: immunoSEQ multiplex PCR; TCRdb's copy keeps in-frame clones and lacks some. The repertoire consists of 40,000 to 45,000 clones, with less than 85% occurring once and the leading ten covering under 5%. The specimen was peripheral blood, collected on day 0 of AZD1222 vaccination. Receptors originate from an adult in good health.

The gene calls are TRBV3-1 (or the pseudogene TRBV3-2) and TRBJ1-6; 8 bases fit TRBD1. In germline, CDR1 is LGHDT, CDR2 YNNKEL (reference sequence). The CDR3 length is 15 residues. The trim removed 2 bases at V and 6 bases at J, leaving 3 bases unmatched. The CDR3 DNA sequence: TGTGCCAGCAGCCAAAGTGGACAGGGTAATTCACCCCTCCACTTT. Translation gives CASSQSGQGNSPLHF.

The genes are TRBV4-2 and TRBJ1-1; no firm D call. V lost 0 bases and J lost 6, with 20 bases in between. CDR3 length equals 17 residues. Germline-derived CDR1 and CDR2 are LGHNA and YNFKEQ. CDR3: CASSQDYRISELAEAFF. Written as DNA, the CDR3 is TGTGCCAGCAGCCAAGATTACCGGATATCTGAACTGGCTGAAGCTTTCTTT.

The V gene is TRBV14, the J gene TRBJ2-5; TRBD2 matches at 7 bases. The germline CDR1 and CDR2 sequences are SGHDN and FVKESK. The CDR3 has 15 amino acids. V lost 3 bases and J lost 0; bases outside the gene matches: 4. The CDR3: CASSHVAGDQETQYF. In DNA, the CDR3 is TGTGCCAGCAGCCACGTCGCGGGGGACCAAGAGACCCAGTACTTC.

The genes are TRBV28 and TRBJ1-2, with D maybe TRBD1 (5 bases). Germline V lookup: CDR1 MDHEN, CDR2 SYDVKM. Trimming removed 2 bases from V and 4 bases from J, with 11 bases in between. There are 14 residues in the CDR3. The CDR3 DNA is TGTGCCAGCAGTTTAGGACATAACTTCTATGGCTACACCTTC. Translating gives CASSLGHNFYGYTF.

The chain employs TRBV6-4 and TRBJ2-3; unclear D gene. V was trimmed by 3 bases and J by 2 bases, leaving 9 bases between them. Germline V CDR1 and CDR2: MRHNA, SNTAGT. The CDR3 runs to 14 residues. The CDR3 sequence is CASSDGDTTDTQYF. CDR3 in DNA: TGTGCCAGCAGTGATGGTGACACCACAGATACGCAGTATTTT.

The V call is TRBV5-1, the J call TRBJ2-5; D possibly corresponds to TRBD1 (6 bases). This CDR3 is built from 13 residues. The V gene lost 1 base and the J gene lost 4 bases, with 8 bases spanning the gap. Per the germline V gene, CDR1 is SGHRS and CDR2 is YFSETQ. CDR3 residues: CASSLTGIETQYF. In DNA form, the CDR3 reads TGCGCCAGCAGCTTGACAGGGATAGAGACCCAGTACTTC.

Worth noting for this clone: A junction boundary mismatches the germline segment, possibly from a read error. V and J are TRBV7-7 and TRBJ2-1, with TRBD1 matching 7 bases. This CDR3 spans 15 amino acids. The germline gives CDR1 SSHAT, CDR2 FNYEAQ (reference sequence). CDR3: CASSLDRVSYNEQFF. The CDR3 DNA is TGTGCTAGCAGCTTAGACAGGGTCTCCTACAATGAGCAGTTCTTC.

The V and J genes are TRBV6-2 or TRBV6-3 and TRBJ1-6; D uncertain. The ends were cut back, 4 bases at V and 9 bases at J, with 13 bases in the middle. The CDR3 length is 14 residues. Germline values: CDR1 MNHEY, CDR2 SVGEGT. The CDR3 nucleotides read TGTGCCAGCAGTTGGTCGGGTTTAATTTCACCCCTCCACTTT. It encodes CASSWSGLISPLHF.

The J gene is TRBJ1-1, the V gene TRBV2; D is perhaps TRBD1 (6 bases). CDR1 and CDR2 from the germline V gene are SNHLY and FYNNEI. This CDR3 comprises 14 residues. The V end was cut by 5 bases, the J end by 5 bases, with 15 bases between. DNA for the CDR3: TGTGCCAGCAGTTTACAGGGAGTTGAGACTGAAGCTTTCTTT. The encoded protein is CASSLQGVETEAFF.

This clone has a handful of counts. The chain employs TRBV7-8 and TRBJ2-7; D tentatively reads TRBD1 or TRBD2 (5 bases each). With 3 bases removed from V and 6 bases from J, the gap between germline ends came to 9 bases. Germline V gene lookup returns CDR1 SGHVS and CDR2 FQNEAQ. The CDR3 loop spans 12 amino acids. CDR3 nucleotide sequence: TGTGCCAGCAGCTTCCCCGGGACCGAGCAGTACTTC. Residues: CASSFPGTEQYF.

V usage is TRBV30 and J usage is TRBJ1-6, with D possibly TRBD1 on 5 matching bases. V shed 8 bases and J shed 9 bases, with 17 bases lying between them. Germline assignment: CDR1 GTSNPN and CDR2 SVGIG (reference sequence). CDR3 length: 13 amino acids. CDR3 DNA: TGTGCCCGCAGAGAGGGGAGTACTTCACCCCTCCACTTT. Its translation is CARREGSTSPLHF.

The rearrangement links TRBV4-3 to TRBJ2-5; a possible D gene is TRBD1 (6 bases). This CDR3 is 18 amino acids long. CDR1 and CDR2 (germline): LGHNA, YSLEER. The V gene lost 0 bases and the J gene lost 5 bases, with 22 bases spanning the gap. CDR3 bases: TGCGCCAGCAGCCAAGATTCCCGAGGCTGGGGGCGCAGGGAGACCCAGTACTTC. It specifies CASSQDSRGWGRRETQYF.

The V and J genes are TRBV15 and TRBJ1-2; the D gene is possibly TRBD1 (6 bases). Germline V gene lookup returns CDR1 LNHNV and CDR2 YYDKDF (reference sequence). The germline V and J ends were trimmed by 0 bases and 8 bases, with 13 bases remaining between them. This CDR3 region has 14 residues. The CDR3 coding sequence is TGTGCCACCAGCAGAGATCCAGGGGATTCCGGCTACACCTTC. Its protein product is CATSRDPGDSGYTF.

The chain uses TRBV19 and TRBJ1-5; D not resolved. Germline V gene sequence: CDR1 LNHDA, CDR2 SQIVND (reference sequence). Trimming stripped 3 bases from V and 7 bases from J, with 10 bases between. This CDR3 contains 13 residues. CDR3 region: CASSMGRRQPQHF. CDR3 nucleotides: TGTGCCAGTAGTATGGGGAGGAGGCAGCCCCAGCATTTT.

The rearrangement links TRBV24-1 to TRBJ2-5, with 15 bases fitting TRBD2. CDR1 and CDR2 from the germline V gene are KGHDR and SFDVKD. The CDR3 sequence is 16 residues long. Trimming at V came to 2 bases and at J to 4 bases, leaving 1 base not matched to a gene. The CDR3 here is CATSDWTSGGAETQYF. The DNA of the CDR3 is TGTGCCACCAGTGATTGGACTAGCGGGGGGGCAGAGACCCAGTACTTC.

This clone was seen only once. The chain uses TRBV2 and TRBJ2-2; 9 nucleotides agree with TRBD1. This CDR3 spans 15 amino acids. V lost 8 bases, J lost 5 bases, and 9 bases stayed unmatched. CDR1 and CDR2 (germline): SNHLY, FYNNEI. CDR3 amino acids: CASGLGQGFTGELFF. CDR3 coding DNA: TGTGCCAGCGGACTGGGACAGGGATTTACCGGGGAGCTGTTTTTT.

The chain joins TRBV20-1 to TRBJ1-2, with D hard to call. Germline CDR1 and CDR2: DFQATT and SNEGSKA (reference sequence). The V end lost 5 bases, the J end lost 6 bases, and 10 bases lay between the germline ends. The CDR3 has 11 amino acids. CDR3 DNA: TGCAGTGCTCGGACGGACGATGGCTACACCTTC. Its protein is CSARTDDGYTF.

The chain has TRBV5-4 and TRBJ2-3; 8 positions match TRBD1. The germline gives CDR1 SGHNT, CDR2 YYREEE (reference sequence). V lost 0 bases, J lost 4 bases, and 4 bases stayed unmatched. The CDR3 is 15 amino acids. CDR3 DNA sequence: TGTGCCAGCAGCTTGGACCAGGGGGCCGCAGATACGCAGTATTTT. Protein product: CASSLDQGAADTQYF.

The CDR3 sequence: CSVSSALNTEAFF. The CDR3 DNA follows: TGCAGCGTTTCGTCAGCATTGAACACTGAAGCTTTCTTT. The rearrangement uses TRBV29-1 and TRBJ1-1; D unclear. This CDR3 region has 13 residues. CDR1 is SQVTM and CDR2 is ANQGSEA in the germline V gene. V was trimmed by 5 bases and J by 0 bases, leaving 10 bases between them.

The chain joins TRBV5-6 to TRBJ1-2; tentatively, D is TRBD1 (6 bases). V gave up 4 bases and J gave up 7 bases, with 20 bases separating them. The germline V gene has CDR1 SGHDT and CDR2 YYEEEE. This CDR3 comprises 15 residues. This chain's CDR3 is CASSRNHRVSSGYTF. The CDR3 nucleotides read TGTGCCAGCAGCCGAAACCACAGGGTTTCGTCTGGCTACACCTTC.